This T cell receptor beta chain is drawn from a study of cytomegalovirus exposure and HLA in healthy donors. To note about this clone: Its antigen is not known.

Germline CDR1 reads GTSNPN; CDR2 reads SVGIG (reference sequence). The CDR3 extends over 15 amino acids. V was pared by 0 bases and J by 0 bases, with 11 bases between. 13 Jbeta primers and 60 Vbeta primers were used for the PCR. Data came from immunoSEQ multiplex PCR; TCRdb stores just in-frame clones and leaves some out. This table has 250,000 to 300,000 clones, about 90% appearing once. Findings and caveats of the study: An assumption of roughly uniform sequencing depth across donors underlay the presence/absence analyses. As a later analysis revealed, most CMV-associated TCR beta chains appeared HLA-restricted. Earlier analysis looked at TCR beta V segments, and most were productive about 87% or about 30% of the time. Usually a TCR sequence was rare, but some public TCRs were found in many donors.

Sequenced: PBMCs. V and J are TRBV30 and TRBJ1-1; D is unclear. The sequence came from a girl aged 2 to 9 in good health and CMV-seronegative. CDR3 coding DNA: TGTGCCTGGAGTGTACCTGGGCTCATGAACACTGAAGCTTTCTTT. It yields the protein CAWSVPGLMNTEAFF.